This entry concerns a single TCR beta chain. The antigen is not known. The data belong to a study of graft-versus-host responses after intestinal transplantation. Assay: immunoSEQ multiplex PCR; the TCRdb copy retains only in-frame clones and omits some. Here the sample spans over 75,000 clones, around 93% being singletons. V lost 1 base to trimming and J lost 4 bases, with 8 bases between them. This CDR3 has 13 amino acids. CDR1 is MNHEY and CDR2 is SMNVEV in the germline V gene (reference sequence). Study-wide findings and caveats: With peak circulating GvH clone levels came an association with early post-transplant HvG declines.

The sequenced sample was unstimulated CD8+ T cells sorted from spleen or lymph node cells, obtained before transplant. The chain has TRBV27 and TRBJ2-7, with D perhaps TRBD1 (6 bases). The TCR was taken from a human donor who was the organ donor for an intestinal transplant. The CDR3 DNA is TGTGCCAGCAGTTTATACCAGGGGTACGAGCAGTACTTC. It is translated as CASSLYQGYEQYF.